Below, one T cell receptor (beta chain) is given with its context. V shed 8 bases and J shed 3 bases, with 25 bases lying between them. Germline values: CDR1 SQVTM, CDR2 ANQGSEA. The CDR3 is 16 amino acids. This sample was included in a study of T cell changes during pregnancy in multiple sclerosis. Only in-frame clones appear in the TCRdb table, and some are missing; sequencing was by immunoSEQ multiplex PCR. The sample yields fewer than 75,000 clones, roughly 91% seen once. The source was CD8+ T cells from peripheral blood mononuclear cells, collected before pregnancy. The clonotype was recovered from a female donor with multiple sclerosis, enrolled in a pregnancy study. V is TRBV29-1 and J is TRBJ1-1, with D perhaps TRBD1 (6 bases). The CDR3 region has the DNA TGCAGCATTGGTGGACAGCCAGGATTATTGGACACTGAAGCTTTCTTT. Translated, it gives CSIGGQPGLLDTEAFF. Using reference TRBV29-1 and TRBJ1-1 for the parts outside the CDR3, the full variable domain is SAVISQKPSRDICQRGTSLTIQCQVDSQVTMMFWYRQQPGQSLTLIATANQGSEATYESGFVIDKFPISRPNLTFSTLTVSNMSPEDSSIYLCSIGGQPGLLDTEAFFGQGTRLTVV.